This T cell receptor beta chain appears in the sequencing data of a study of regulatory T cells in long-lasting Graves disease. Overall study results and limits: There were preferences for TRBV28, TRBJ1-2 and TRBJ2-5 in persistent disease.

Library construction for TCR beta used iRepertoire HTBI primers and Arm-PCR of CDR3 regions. MiXCR was run by TCRdb on the multiplex PCR reads, yielding one entry per CDR3 protein. The sample yields hundreds of thousands of distinct CDR3 sequences, under 20% seen once. The CDR3 covers 15 residues. The V end lost 6 bases, the J end lost 1 base, and 15 bases lay between the germline ends. Germline V gives CDR1 MDHEN, CDR2 SYDVKM. This clonotype was seen repeatedly, ten times or more. Its antigen remains unknown. The time point is: newly diagnosed GD, antithyroid drugs for less than 3 months. Extracted PBMC RNA gave rise to the TCR library. These data also formed part of another study, on T cells in Graves' hyperthyroidism and ophthalmopathy.

V is TRBV28 and J is TRBJ2-5, with D perhaps TRBD1 or TRBD2 (5 bases each). The sequence came from a woman aged 25 to 39 with Graves disease. Sequencing used peripheral blood mononuclear cells (PBMCs), obtained at new diagnosis, from a patient treated with antithyroid drugs. DNA of the CDR3: TGTGCCAGCAGCCCCTCACCGGGGCCCCAAGAGACCCAGTACTTC. It codes for CASSPSPGPQETQYF.